This T cell receptor beta chain originates from a study of blood T cell repertoires in COVID-19 (dated by TCRdb to the early 2020s). In the study overall: The collaborator samples originated in the United States, Italy and Spain and spanned the acute and convalescent phases of COVID-19. The material from the prospective study consisted of cDNA or gDNA derived from T cells, B-cell-depleted T cells, or PBMCs. Subjects who had been exposed to COVID-19, were actively infected with it, or had recovered from it provided the deeply sampled blood TCRbeta repertoires that made up the dataset. The repertoires were released in a freely available public database meant as a resource for research on the immune response to SARS-CoV-2. Samples were obtained from the ongoing ImmuneRACE study (first 160 participants) and from 950 to 1,500 subjects provided by 6 global collaborators. The sample metadata nearly always contained a de-identified subject ID, COVID-19 status, age in years and sex. Where HLA class I and class II types were available, the types were taken from metadata supplied by the sample provider, not from assay-based typing.

The immunoSEQ Assay, a bias-controlled multiplex PCR, was used to amplify TCRbeta CDR3 regions from genomic DNA. Per the authors' processing: Nucleated cell counts per sample were estimated from amplification of reference gene primers within the assay. To quantify the absolute abundance of each unique TCRbeta CDR3 rearrangement, sequence reads were collapsed and filtered. For each sample, productive Simpson clonality was calculated as the square root of Simpson's diversity index across productive rearrangements. Here the immuneACCESS table is served through TCRdb, limited to in-frame sequences with V and J called. Missing clones are a known gap in these copies; in checked studies unresolved V genes cover under half, and the rest lacks a known reason. V, J and clone size were drawn from that table, and D and trimming were deduced from the DNA. A total of about 130,000 clones appear in this sample, 70% to 80% of them only once. Around a third of the sample goes to the ten largest clones.

What the study reported, not specific to this receptor: The amount of clinical and demographic metadata varied by source and participant and was provided uncurated.

Comment on this clone: Which antigen it targets is not known. Nothing much larger sits one base from this clone, and base qualities are not available.

Collaborating institutions collected whole blood in K2EDTA tubes following their own protocols. Collaborator samples were shipped for TCRbeta analysis as frozen whole blood, isolated PBMCs, or DNA extracted from either sample type. Counted from cysteine to phenylalanine, this CDR3 has 15 amino acids. The kept DNA is CDR3 alone, 45 bases in frame from the first base. The germline V gene provides CDR1 SGHTA and CDR2 FQGNSA. Unmatched junction bases come to 13, with V trimmed by 7 bases and J by 10 bases. The rearrangement joined TRBV7-2 to TRBJ2-1, with 10 bases aligning to TRBD2. Material: peripheral blood. The receptor was isolated from a middle-aged man with active or convalescent COVID-19. The CDR3 corresponds to CASNPMTSGLREQFF. The nucleotide sequence is TGTGCCAGCAACCCGATGACTAGCGGGCTAAGGGAGCAGTTCTTC.